Listed below are T cell receptor beta chains from one sample, sequenced in a study of cytomegalovirus exposure and HLA in healthy donors. Assay: immunoSEQ multiplex PCR; the TCRdb copy retains only in-frame clones and omits some. The table shows approximately 160,000 clones, with roughly 80% occurring only once. The sample comprised PBMCs. The receptors were sampled from a woman aged 45-60 years in good health and CMV-seropositive. Both conserved end residues are part of each CDR3. The D gene is left open where the match is weak. Only part of the rows carry a size: once, few, many, or a class if the clone is expanded.

TRBV13	TRBJ2-3	TRBD2	NA	CASSPPGGSPTQYF	TGTGCCAGCAGCCCCCCCGGGGGGAGTCCTACGCAGTATTTT
TRBV4-3	TRBJ2-7	NA	few	CASSQGGTPYEQYF	TGCGCCAGCTCCCAGGGGGGTACCCCCTACGAGCAGTACTTC
TRBV5-1	TRBJ1-3	TRBD1	NA	CASSPGTAEADTIYF	TGCGCCAGCAGCCCCGGGACAGCCGAGGCGGACACCATATATTTT
TRBV21-1	TRBJ1-5	NA	NA	CANPGDRANQPQHF	TGTGCCAACCCCGGAGACAGGGCCAATCAGCCCCAGCATTTT
TRBV6-6	TRBJ2-5	TRBD1	few	CASSYYRGETQYF	TGTGCCAGCAGTTACTACAGGGGTGAGACCCAGTACTTC
TRBV5-1	TRBJ1-2	TRBD1	NA	CASSAAGTDFGYTF	TGCGCCAGCAGCGCAGCCGGGACAGATTTCGGCTACACCTTC
TRBV4-1	TRBJ2-6	TRBD2	NA	CASSQEGVAGAGANVLTF	TGCGCCAGCAGCCAAGAGGGGGTCGCGGGGGCTGGGGCCAACGTCCTGACTTTC
TRBV5-4	TRBJ1-4	TRBD1	NA	CASSLGGQANEKLFF	TGTGCCAGCAGCTTGGGAGGACAGGCCAATGAAAAACTGTTTTTT
TRBV19	TRBJ2-3	NA	NA	CASSIGLVTDTQYF	TGTGCCAGTAGTATAGGACTGGTCACAGATACGCAGTATTTT
TRBV27	TRBJ2-3	NA	once	CASSFAYSTDTQYF	TGTGCCAGCAGTTTCGCCTACAGCACAGATACGCAGTATTTT
TRBV19	TRBJ2-1	TRBD2	NA	CASSIERLATEQFF	TGTGCCAGTAGTATAGAGAGACTAGCGACCGAGCAGTTCTTC
TRBV6-1	TRBJ1-3	TRBD1	NA	CASRQDRLGNTIYF	TGTGCCAGCAGACAGGACAGGCTTGGAAACACCATATATTTT
TRBV2	TRBJ2-7	NA	NA	CASSVARQSYEQYF	TGTGCCAGCAGTGTGGCTCGTCAATCCTACGAGCAGTACTTC
TRBV9	TRBJ2-7	NA	once	CASSVEWGSGEQYF	TGTGCCAGCAGCGTAGAGTGGGGTTCGGGGGAGCAGTACTTC